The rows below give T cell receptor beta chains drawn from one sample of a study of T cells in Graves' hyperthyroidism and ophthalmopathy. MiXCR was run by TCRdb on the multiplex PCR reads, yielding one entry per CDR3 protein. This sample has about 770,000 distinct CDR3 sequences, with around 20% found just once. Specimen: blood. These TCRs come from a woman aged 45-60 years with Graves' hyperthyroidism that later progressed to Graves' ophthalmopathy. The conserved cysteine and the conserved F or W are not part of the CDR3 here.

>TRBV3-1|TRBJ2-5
ASSQGGGETQY
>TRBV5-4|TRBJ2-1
ASSLAAGPSSYNEQF
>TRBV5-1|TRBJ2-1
ASSPGDRQPNEQF
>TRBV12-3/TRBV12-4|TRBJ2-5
ASSLGEGWMETQY
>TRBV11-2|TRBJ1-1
ASSFMGVAF
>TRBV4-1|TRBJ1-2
ASAEAYSGYGYT
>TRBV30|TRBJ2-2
AWTFGPGELF
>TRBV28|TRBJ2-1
ASSVERGGIDEQF
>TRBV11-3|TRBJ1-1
ASSSTGTVNTEAF
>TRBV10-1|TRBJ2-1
ASRAPGTGNEQF
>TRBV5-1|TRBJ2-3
ASSPAQGGTQY
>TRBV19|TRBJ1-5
ASSIGETGVLGSNQPQH
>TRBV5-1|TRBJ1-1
ASSLSRAGVSTEAF
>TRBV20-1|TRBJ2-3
SATGRSTDTQY
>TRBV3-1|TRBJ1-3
ASSQEATRGPGNTIY
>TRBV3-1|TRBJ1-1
ASSKSGRTEAF
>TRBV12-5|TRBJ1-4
ASAQSNEKLF
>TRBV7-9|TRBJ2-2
ASSTGRLNTGELF
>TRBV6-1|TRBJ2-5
ASRGVPTQETQY
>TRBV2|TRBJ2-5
ASRTVQETQY
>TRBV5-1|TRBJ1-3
ASSLDLGTISGNTIY
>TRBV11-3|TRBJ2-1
ASSLVSGTGEQF
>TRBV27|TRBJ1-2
ASSFSLLGDYGYT
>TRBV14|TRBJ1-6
ASSQTGSSPLH
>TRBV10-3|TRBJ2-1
AISESASGHSSYNEQF
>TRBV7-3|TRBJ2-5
ASSSRVQGNQETQY
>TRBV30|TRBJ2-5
AWSPQETQY
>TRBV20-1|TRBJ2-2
SARPGQGAGELF
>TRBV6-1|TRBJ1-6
ASSPHMDRVVSPLH
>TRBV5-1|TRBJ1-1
ASSLARSRDTEAF
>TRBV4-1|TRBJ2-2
ASSTQPGPQGATGELF
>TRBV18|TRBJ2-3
ASSPPPGLSTDTQY